This entry lists 27 T cell receptor beta chains sequenced from one sample in a study of blood T cell repertoires in COVID-19. Assay: immunoSEQ multiplex PCR; the TCRdb copy retains only in-frame clones and omits some. The sample includes about 270,000 clones, around 89% of them seen just once. The sample taken for sequencing was PBMCs or T cells enriched from blood (not recorded which). All receptors come from a woman aged 25 to 45 with acute COVID-19.

The chain joins TRBV3-1 (or the pseudogene TRBV3-2) to TRBJ2-7, with 11 bases identical to TRBD1. The ends lost 4 bases at V and 6 bases at J; junction bases unmatched: 8. Germline V lookup: CDR1 LGHDT, CDR2 YNNKEL (reference sequence). The CDR3 has 15 residues. CDR3 in amino acids: CASSPTTGQGVEQYF. CDR3 nucleotides: TGTGCCAGCAGCCCCACAACGGGACAGGGGGTCGAGCAGTACTTC.

V is TRBV13 and J is TRBJ2-5; no firm D call. The CDR3 contains 13 residues. The germline V gene has CDR1 PRHDT and CDR2 FYEKMQ (reference sequence). V was trimmed by 3 bases and J by 2 bases, leaving 7 bases between them. CDR3 nucleotide sequence: TGTGCCAGCAGCTTGCGAGCACAAGAGACCCAGTACTTC. Its protein product is CASSLRAQETQYF.

The gene calls are TRBV16 and TRBJ2-1; 7 bases line up with TRBD1. CDR1 is KGHSY, CDR2 FQNENV, per germline. This CDR3 region has 15 residues. The ends lost 2 bases at V and 2 bases at J; junction bases unmatched: 3. The CDR3 is CASSQDRVTYNEQFF. CDR3 DNA sequence: TGTGCCAGCAGCCAAGACAGGGTAACCTACAATGAGCAGTTCTTC.

The chain's CDR3 is CASSELDRGNSPLHF. CDR3 DNA sequence: TGTGCCAGCAGTGAGTTAGACAGGGGTAATTCACCCCTCCACTTT. The chain carries TRBV6-1 and TRBJ1-6, with 8 positions matching TRBD1. CDR1 is MNHNS and CDR2 is SASEGT in the germline V gene. The V gene end was trimmed by 3 bases and the J gene end by 6 bases; junction bases not matched to a gene: 4. This CDR3 comprises 15 residues.

The chain carries TRBV19 and TRBJ2-6, with D perhaps TRBD1 (7 bases). V lost 5 bases to trimming and J lost 0 bases, with 17 bases between them. The germline V gene has CDR1 LNHDA and CDR2 SQIVND (reference sequence). The CDR3 contains 18 residues. This CDR3 reads CASSSWARGDSGANVLTF. CDR3 coding DNA: TGTGCCAGTAGTTCTTGGGCCAGGGGGGACTCTGGGGCCAACGTCCTGACTTTC.

As DNA, the CDR3 is TGTGCCACCATAGCGGGAGGGCCCGGGACGCAGTATTTT. It encodes CATIAGGPGTQYF. V gene TRBV6-4 combines with J gene TRBJ2-3; 11 nucleotides line up with TRBD2. This CDR3 contains 13 residues. Germline V CDR1 and CDR2: MRHNA, SNTAGT. The J segment lost 9 bases and the V segment lost 10 bases, leaving 9 bases of the junction unmatched.

This clone was counted only a few times. V gene TRBV4-3 combines with J gene TRBJ2-6; 7 bases map to TRBD1. The junction had 5 bases not matched to a gene; V was cut back by 0 bases and J by 0 bases. The CDR3 has 18 amino acids. Germline V CDR1 and CDR2: LGHNA, YSLEER. CDR3 residues: CASSQDPGQSSGANVLTF. The CDR3 DNA reads TGCGCCAGCAGCCAAGATCCGGGACAGAGCTCTGGGGCCAACGTCCTGACTTTC.

This clone was found a few times. The chain uses TRBV6-2 or TRBV6-3 and TRBJ2-2; 7 bases match TRBD1. The CDR3 sequence is 15 residues long. V lost 2 bases, J lost 3 bases, and 3 bases stayed unmatched. Per the germline V gene, CDR1 is MNHEY and CDR2 is SVGEGT. For the CDR3, the DNA is TGTGCCAGCAGTTACCCGGACAGGTACACCGGGGAGCTGTTTTTT. Translation gives CASSYPDRYTGELFF.

This clone has a single count. V usage is TRBV19 and J usage is TRBJ2-7; D perhaps matches TRBD2 (5 bases). The CDR3 covers 14 residues. Per the germline V gene, CDR1 is LNHDA and CDR2 is SQIVND (reference sequence). V lost 1 base to trimming and J lost 6 bases, with 13 bases between them. CDR3 in amino acids: CASSIGPGMGEQYF. CDR3 DNA sequence: TGTGCCAGTAGTATAGGCCCGGGGATGGGCGAGCAGTACTTC. Together with reference TRBV19 and TRBJ2-7, the CDR3 gives the full variable domain: DGGITQSPKYLFRKEGQNVTLSCEQNLNHDAMYWYRQDPGQGLRLIYYSQIVNDFQKGDIAEGYSVSREKKESFPLTVTSAQKNPTAFYLCASSIGPGMGEQYFGPGTRLTVT.

This clone has only a few counts. The V call is TRBV4-3, the J call TRBJ1-5, with D perhaps matching TRBD1 (5 bases). Germline-derived CDR1 and CDR2 are LGHNA and YSLEER. Deletions cut 2 bases from V and 2 bases from J, with 10 bases between. The CDR3 is 15 amino acids. The CDR3 here is CASSQTGGGNQPQHF. The CDR3 DNA reads as TGCGCCAGCAGCCAAACAGGCGGCGGCAATCAGCCCCAGCATTTT.

The chain carries TRBV6-2 or TRBV6-3 and TRBJ2-7; 14 bases are shared with TRBD2. Per the germline V gene, CDR1 is MNHEY and CDR2 is SVGEGT. The V gene end was trimmed by 6 bases and the J gene end by 4 bases; junction bases not matched to a gene: 23. This CDR3 has 21 amino acids. The CDR3 loop is CASSPDRTKTFGLAGGYEQYF. CDR3 DNA sequence: TGTGCCAGCAGCCCCGACAGGACCAAGACCTTTGGACTAGCGGGAGGATACGAGCAGTACTTC.

The rearrangement joins TRBV7-9 to TRBJ2-1; 11 bases map to TRBD2. The germline CDR1 and CDR2 sequences are SEHNR and FQNEAQ (reference sequence). Losses at the gene ends were 5 bases for V and 6 bases for J; bases not matched to a gene: 6. CDR3 size: 15 residues. CDR3 DNA sequence: TGTGCCAGCAGCGTCCGACTAGCGGGATTCAATGAGCAGTTCTTC. Protein product: CASSVRLAGFNEQFF.

V usage is TRBV18 and J usage is TRBJ2-2; D not resolved. V shed 3 bases and J shed 7 bases, with 3 bases lying between them. The CDR3 consists of 11 residues. Looked up from germline, CDR1 is KGHSH and CDR2 is LQKENI. This chain's CDR3 is CASSPGGELFF. Here the CDR3 DNA reads TGTGCCAGCTCACCCGGCGGGGAGCTGTTTTTT. The full variable domain, with the rest looked up from reference TRBV18 and TRBJ2-2, is NAGVMQNPRHLVRRRGQEARLRCSPMKGHSHVYWYRQLPEEGLKFMVYLQKENIIDESGMPKERFSAEFPKEGPSILRIQQVVRGDSAAYFCASSPGGELFFGEGSRLTVL.

This clone occurred once. The chain employs TRBV10-3 and TRBJ2-1; possible D gene TRBD1, 8 bases. Per the germline V gene, CDR1 is ENHRY and CDR2 is SYGVKD. This CDR3 is 15 amino acids long. V gave up 6 bases and J gave up 8 bases, with 20 bases separating them. CDR3: CAIRTVGQGGDEQFF. The CDR3 region has the DNA TGTGCCATCAGGACCGTCGGACAGGGAGGGGATGAGCAGTTCTTC.

This rearrangement joins TRBV12-3 or TRBV12-4 to TRBJ2-7; D not certain. This CDR3 region has 13 residues. Trimming stripped 5 bases from V and 2 bases from J, with 10 bases between. CDR3 DNA sequence: TGTGCCAGCAGTCCTCAGGTTACCTACGAGCAGTACTTC. Translation gives CASSPQVTYEQYF.

The chain uses TRBV29-1 and TRBJ1-2; weak D call: TRBD1 (6 bases). V was pared by 4 bases and J by 0 bases, with 9 bases between. The CDR3 consists of 13 residues. CDR1 SQVTM and CDR2 ANQGSEA come from the germline V gene. The CDR3 loop reads CSVGQVTNYGYTF. The CDR3 coding sequence is TGCAGCGTTGGACAGGTTACTAACTATGGCTACACCTTC.

The chain has TRBV5-4 and TRBJ2-5; 7 bases fit TRBD2. The trim removed 0 bases at V and 1 base at J, leaving 3 bases unmatched. From germline, CDR1 is SGHNT and CDR2 YYREEE (reference sequence). CDR3 length: 15 residues. As DNA, the CDR3 is TGTGCCAGCAGCTTGGTGGTAGCGGGCCAAGAGACCCAGTACTTC. Translated: CASSLVVAGQETQYF.

The rearrangement uses TRBV7-8 and TRBJ2-1, with 9 bases fitting TRBD1. This CDR3 contains 16 residues. Trimming took 4 bases from V and 2 from J; bases not matched to a gene: 6. CDR1 and CDR2 from the germline V gene are SGHVS and FQNEAQ. CDR3 DNA sequence: TGTGCCAGCAGCTGGGGGACAGGGCCGGCCTACAATGAGCAGTTCTTC. Its translation is CASSWGTGPAYNEQFF.

The chain joins TRBV21-1 to TRBJ1-5. TRBV21-1 is classified as a pseudogene. The CDR3 is 17 residues long. This chain's CDR3 is CASNKGPWRGRNQPQHF. DNA for the CDR3: TGTGCCAGCAACAAAGGTCCTTGGAGAGGTCGCAATCAGCCCCAGCATTTT.

This clone has a handful of counts. This chain joins TRBV6-4 and TRBJ2-3; D may be TRBD1 (6 bases). The CDR3 runs 15 residues. Germline V lookup: CDR1 MRHNA, CDR2 SNTAGT. V lost 6 bases, J lost 4 bases, and 17 bases lay in between. The CDR3 DNA reads TGTGCCAGCAGCCCCAACGTTGAGGGGGCAGATACGCAGTATTTT. Its protein is CASSPNVEGADTQYF.

The chain is built from TRBV19 and TRBJ1-4; 9 nucleotides align to TRBD1. The CDR3 sequence is 14 residues long. V trimming: 8 bases; J trimming: 5 bases; junction bases outside the gene matches: 6. Per germline, CDR1 LNHDA and CDR2 SQIVND (reference sequence). The CDR3 coding sequence is TGTGCCAGTGCTCGTGGGACAGGGAATGAAAAACTGTTTTTT. It yields the protein CASARGTGNEKLFF.

This clone was observed a few times. This chain joins TRBV7-3 and TRBJ2-2, with D unclear. Deletions cut 6 bases from V and 7 bases from J, with 15 bases between. The CDR3 contains 14 residues. Looked up from germline, CDR1 is SGHTA and CDR2 is FQGTGA. CDR3 DNA sequence: TGTGCCAGCAGGCCTACCGTTGGTGGCGGGGAGCTGTTTTTT. Its protein is CASRPTVGGGELFF. Using reference TRBV7-3 and TRBJ2-2 for the parts outside the CDR3, the full variable domain is GAGVSQTPSNKVTEKGKYVELRCDPISGHTALYWYRQSLGQGPEFLIYFQGTGAADDSGLPNDRFFAVRPEGSVSTLKIQRTERGDSAVYLCASRPTVGGGELFFGEGSRLTVL.

This clone was observed once. This rearrangement joins TRBV5-4 to TRBJ1-1; a weak D match, TRBD1 (6 bases). Per the germline V gene, CDR1 is SGHNT and CDR2 is YYREEE (reference sequence). The CDR3 totals 15 residues. Trimming removed 4 bases at V and 0 bases at J, with 13 bases between. The CDR3 is CASSPPGVMNTEAFF. In DNA form, the CDR3 reads TGTGCCAGCAGCCCTCCAGGGGTAATGAACACTGAAGCTTTCTTT. Together with reference TRBV5-4 and TRBJ1-1, the CDR3 gives the full variable domain: ETGVTQSPTHLIKTRGQQVTLRCSSQSGHNTVSWYQQALGQGPQFIFQYYREEENGRGNFPPRFSGLQFPNYSSELNVNALELDDSALYLCASSPPGVMNTEAFFGQGTRLTVV.

The chain has TRBV2 and TRBJ2-7, with D unresolved. The CDR3 has 13 residues. The V and J ends lost 8 bases and 2 bases respectively, with 13 bases between them. Germline loops: CDR1 SNHLY, CDR2 FYNNEI. CDR3 bases: TGTGCCAGCCGAAGTGACAATACCTACGAGCAGTACTTC. Encoded protein: CASRSDNTYEQYF.

DNA for the CDR3: TGTGCCAGCATGGAGACTAGCGGGAGGGCAGATACGCAGTATTTT. Protein: CASMETSGRADTQYF. The rearrangement links TRBV2 to TRBJ2-3, with TRBD2 matching over 14 bases. The length of the CDR3 is 15 residues. Germline CDR1 and CDR2: SNHLY and FYNNEI. The ends lost 7 bases at V and 4 bases at J; junction bases unmatched: 4.

Notes on this clone: Germline is not matched at one junction end, which may reflect a read error. The chain combines TRBV19 with TRBJ2-1; D is ambiguous. The CDR3 spans 14 residues. Germline V CDR1 and CDR2: LNHDA, SQIVND (reference sequence). This chain's CDR3 is CASSIALSSNEQFF. DNA for the CDR3: TGTGCCAGTAGTATAGCTCTATCCTCCAATGAGCAGTTCTTC.

This clone occurred once. The genes are TRBV6-4 and TRBJ2-7, with 14 bases identical to TRBD2. The CDR3 length is 18 residues. In germline, CDR1 is MRHNA, CDR2 SNTAGT. V lost 3 bases and J lost 5; bases outside the gene matches: 12. The CDR3 DNA follows: TGTGCCAGCAGTGATCCCCGGACTAGCGGGAGGCTCCGGGACGAGCAGTACTTC. It is translated as CASSDPRTSGRLRDEQYF.